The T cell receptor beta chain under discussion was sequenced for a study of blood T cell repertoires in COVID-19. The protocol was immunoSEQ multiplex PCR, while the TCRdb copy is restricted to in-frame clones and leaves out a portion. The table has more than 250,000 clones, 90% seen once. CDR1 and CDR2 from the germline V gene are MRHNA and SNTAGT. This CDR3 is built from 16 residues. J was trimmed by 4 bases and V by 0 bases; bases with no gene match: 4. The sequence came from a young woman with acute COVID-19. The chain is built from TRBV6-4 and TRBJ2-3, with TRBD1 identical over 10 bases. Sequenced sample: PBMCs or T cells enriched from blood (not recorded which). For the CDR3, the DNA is TGTGCCAGCAGTGACTCCGGAGGACAGGGGGCAGATACGCAGTATTTT. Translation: CASSDSGGQGADTQYF.